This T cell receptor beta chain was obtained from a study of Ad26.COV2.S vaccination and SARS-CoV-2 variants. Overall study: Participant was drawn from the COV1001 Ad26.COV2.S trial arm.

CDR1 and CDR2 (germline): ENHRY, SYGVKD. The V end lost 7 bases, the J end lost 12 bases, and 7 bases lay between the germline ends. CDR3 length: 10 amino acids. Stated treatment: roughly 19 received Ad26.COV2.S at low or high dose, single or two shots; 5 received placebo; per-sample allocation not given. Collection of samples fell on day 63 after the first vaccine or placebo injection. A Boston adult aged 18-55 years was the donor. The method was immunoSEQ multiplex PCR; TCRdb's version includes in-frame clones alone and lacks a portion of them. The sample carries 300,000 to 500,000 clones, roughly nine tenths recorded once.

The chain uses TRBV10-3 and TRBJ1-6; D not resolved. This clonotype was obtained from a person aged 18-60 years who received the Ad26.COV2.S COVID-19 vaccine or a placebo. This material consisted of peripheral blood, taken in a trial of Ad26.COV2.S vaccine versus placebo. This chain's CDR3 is CAIKLEPLHF. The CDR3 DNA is TGTGCCATCAAGCTGGAACCCCTCCACTTT.